The 20 T cell receptor beta chains given below trace back to one sample, sequenced in a study of cytomegalovirus exposure and HLA in healthy donors. This PCR relied on a set of 60 Vbeta primers and 13 Jbeta primers. Assay used: immunoSEQ multiplex PCR; TCRdb lists only in-frame clones, some missing. The sample has 140,000 or so clones; 66% are singletons. Sequenced material: PBMCs. The origin of the receptors is a woman aged 55-75 years in good health and CMV-seronegative.

This clone was seen a single time. The V gene is TRBV7-2, the J gene TRBJ2-7, with TRBD2 matching over 11 bases. The germline V gene encodes CDR1 SGHTA and CDR2 FQGNSA. This CDR3 has 13 amino acids. The CDR3 region has the DNA TGTGCAAGTAGCGGGGGGGCTCGGGACGAGCAGTACTTC. Its protein is CASSGGARDEQYF.

This clone was detected only a few times. The chain couples TRBV6-5 to TRBJ1-4, with D possibly matching TRBD1 (5 bases). Germline assignment: CDR1 MNHEY and CDR2 SVGAGI. The CDR3 is 14 residues long. With 6 bases removed from V and 8 bases from J, the gap between germline ends came to 16 bases. Here the CDR3 reads CASRGAGSGEKLFF. CDR3 nucleotides: TGTGCCAGCAGAGGGGCAGGGAGCGGGGAAAAACTGTTTTTT.

The CDR3 sequence is CASSYCRTIKYNEQFF. As DNA, the CDR3 is TGTGCCAGCAGTTACTGCCGGACTATAAAATACAATGAGCAGTTCTTC. The chain is built from TRBV6-8 and TRBJ2-1; D is possibly TRBD2 (6 bases). V shed 1 base and J shed 4 bases, with 14 bases lying between them. CDR1 MNHGY and CDR2 SAAAGT come from the germline V gene. The CDR3 has 16 residues.

The V and J genes are TRBV9 and TRBJ1-5; D is undetermined. V lost 1 base, J lost 5 bases, and 7 bases lay in between. This CDR3 contains 13 residues. The germline V gene has CDR1 SGDLS and CDR2 YYNGEE. The CDR3 DNA reads TGTGCCAGCAGCGTATACGGGGATCAGCCCCAGCATTTT. Protein product: CASSVYGDQPQHF.

The genes are TRBV2 and TRBJ1-6; 10 bases match TRBD1. This CDR3 has 15 amino acids. Trimming took 5 bases from V and 9 from J; bases not matched to a gene: 7. Germline assignment: CDR1 SNHLY and CDR2 FYNNEI. As DNA, the CDR3 is TGTGCCAGCAGTCAGGACAGGGGGAGCGGTTCACCCCTCCACTTT. Amino acids: CASSQDRGSGSPLHF.

CDR3 protein: CASSRVKGGGEKLFF. DNA for the CDR3: TGTGCCAGTAGCCGGGTCAAAGGGGGGGGCGAAAAACTGTTTTTT. V usage is TRBV19 and J usage is TRBJ1-4; TRBD1 might be the D (6 bases). The germline V gene has CDR1 LNHDA and CDR2 SQIVND (reference sequence). Trimming removed 6 bases at V and 8 bases at J, with 19 bases between. There are 15 residues in the CDR3.

This clone was detected only a few times. This chain links TRBV15 with TRBJ2-1, with TRBD2 matching over 11 bases. Trimming took 0 bases from V and 10 from J; bases not matched to a gene: 5. The CDR3 totals 15 residues. Germline V lookup: CDR1 LNHNV, CDR2 YYDKDF (reference sequence). CDR3 coding DNA: TGTGCCACCAGCAGAGAAGGACTAGCGGGTCCGGAGCAGTTCTTC. Translating gives CATSREGLAGPEQFF.

This chain joins TRBV11-2 and TRBJ2-7; no definite D call. Germline assignment: CDR1 SGHAT and CDR2 FQNNGV. The CDR3 is 11 residues long. The V end was cut by 1 base, the J end by 6 bases, with 4 bases between. CDR3 residues: CASSLVREQYF. CDR3 bases: TGTGCCAGCAGCTTAGTCCGCGAGCAGTACTTC.

Ten or more counts support this clone. CDR3 DNA: TGTGCCAGCAGCAAAGGGGACAGGGCGGGGAATGAAAAACTGTTTTTT. The encoded protein is CASSKGDRAGNEKLFF. The rearrangement links TRBV21-1 to TRBJ1-4; TRBD1 is the table's D call and was not checked against the DNA. TRBV21-1 is marked as a pseudogene. The CDR3 covers 16 residues.

V is TRBV6-5 and J is TRBJ2-7; 10 positions agree with TRBD1. Trimming cost V 4 bases and J 2 bases; bases outside gene matches: 5. CDR3 length equals 15 residues. Germline V gene data show CDR1 as MNHEY and CDR2 as SVGAGI. This CDR3 reads CASSWGDRGPYEQYF. The DNA of the CDR3 is TGTGCCAGCAGTTGGGGGGACAGGGGTCCCTACGAGCAGTACTTC.

The chain combines TRBV25-1 with TRBJ2-6, with 7 nucleotides matching TRBD2. CDR3 length: 17 residues. Looked up from germline, CDR1 is MGHDK and CDR2 is SYGVNS. V trimming: 1 base; J trimming: 0 bases; junction bases outside the gene matches: 3. CDR3 sequence reads: CASSELGGPSGANVLTF. The CDR3 DNA sequence: TGTGCCAGCAGTGAATTGGGAGGGCCCTCTGGGGCCAACGTCCTGACTTTC.

This chain joins TRBV19 and TRBJ2-2, with 13 bases lining up with TRBD2. V lost 7 bases to trimming and J lost 2 bases; unmatched junction nucleotides: 4. Looked up from germline, CDR1 is LNHDA and CDR2 is SQIVND (reference sequence). This CDR3 region has 16 residues. CDR3 DNA sequence: TGTGCCAGTAAAACTAGCGGGAGGGCCAACACCGGGGAGCTGTTTTTT. The encoded protein is CASKTSGRANTGELFF.

The CDR3 DNA sequence: TGTGCCAGCGGGCTCGCAGGGGGCTATGGCTACACCTTC. Protein sequence: CASGLAGGYGYTF. The rearrangement uses TRBV7-2 and TRBJ1-2, with 7 bases that match TRBD1. This CDR3 is built from 13 residues. Germline CDR1 SGHTA, CDR2 FQGNSA. V was clipped by 8 bases and J by 4 bases; unmatched bases: 7.

The chain has TRBV29-1 and TRBJ2-1, with 7 bases fitting TRBD2. This CDR3 is built from 14 residues. Germline values: CDR1 SQVTM, CDR2 ANQGSEA. V dropped 6 bases and J dropped 3; count of bases not matched to a gene: 8. CDR3 bases: TGCAGCGTACCGACTAGCTTCCACTACAATGAGCAGTTCTTC. This gives the protein CSVPTSFHYNEQFF.

The chain combines TRBV7-3 with TRBJ2-3, with TRBD2 matching over 11 bases. This CDR3 is built from 16 residues. Trimming removed 5 bases from V and 6 bases from J; junction bases left unmatched: 10. Germline CDR1 and CDR2: SGHTA and FQGTGA. The CDR3: CASSPRNRLAGDTQYF. The CDR3, as DNA: TGTGCCAGCAGCCCACGAAATAGACTAGCGGGGGATACGCAGTATTTT.

The V gene is TRBV15, the J gene TRBJ2-1; 12 nucleotides agree with TRBD2. The ends lost 0 bases at V and 7 bases at J; junction bases unmatched: 4. Germline CDR1 LNHNV, CDR2 YYDKDF (reference sequence). CDR3 size: 16 residues. This CDR3 reads CATSRDRLAGGNEQFF. CDR3 nucleotide sequence: TGTGCCACCAGCAGAGATCGCCTAGCGGGAGGGAATGAGCAGTTCTTC.

V is TRBV7-9 and J is TRBJ2-5; possibly TRBD2 for D (5 bases). Trimming stripped 5 bases from V and 5 bases from J, with 15 bases between. CDR1 and CDR2 from the germline V gene are SEHNR and FQNEAQ (reference sequence). This CDR3 is built from 14 residues. Written as DNA, the CDR3 is TGTGCCAGCAGCGGTCTTTCTAGGAGGGAGACCCAGTACTTC. Protein sequence: CASSGLSRRETQYF.

The chain recombines TRBV19 with TRBJ1-5; D is undetermined. Deletions cut 6 bases from V and 9 bases from J, with 18 bases between. This CDR3 is 14 amino acids long. The V gene's germline CDR1 is LNHDA and CDR2 SQIVND (reference sequence). Here the CDR3 DNA reads TGTGCCAGTAGCTCGGGGATGGAAATGTCGCCCCAGCATTTT. Translation: CASSSGMEMSPQHF.

This clone appeared a single time. The genes are TRBV19 and TRBJ2-3; TRBD1 matches 8 bases. With 2 bases clipped from V and 1 base from J, the junction kept 2 bases outside the gene matches. The germline CDR1 and CDR2 sequences are LNHDA and SQIVND (reference sequence). The CDR3 has 15 residues. CDR3 DNA: TGTGCCAGTAGTATAATGGGACAGGGCACAGATACGCAGTATTTT. Translating it yields CASSIMGQGTDTQYF.

The chain links TRBV7-9 to TRBJ1-6, with 7 nucleotides matching TRBD1. Per the germline V gene, CDR1 is SEHNR and CDR2 is FQNEAQ (reference sequence). V shed 5 bases and J 10 bases; nucleotides not matched to a gene: 8. The CDR3 is 14 amino acids. The CDR3 DNA sequence: TGTGCCAGCAGCCCCGAACAGGGGAACTCACCCCTCCACTTT. Translated, it gives CASSPEQGNSPLHF.